This TCR beta chain is drawn from a study of response to subunit inactivated influenza vaccine (dated 2018 in TCRdb). Regarding the complete study: To follow how T cells responded to a trivalent subunit inactivated influenza vaccine, the researchers relied on deep quantitative profiling of the T cell receptor repertoire. General findings and caveats noted by the study authors: According to the authors, only a limited number of new T cells may be recruited by each seasonal influenza vaccination.

The CDR3 starts with the cysteine, ends with the phenylalanine, and has 11 residues. Of the read, only the CDR3 DNA is kept; its 33 bases are in frame from base 1. CDR1 and CDR2, per the germline V gene (reference sequence), are DFQATT and SNEGSKA. Trimming takes 5 bases from V and 2 bases from J, and the germline ends sit 6 bases apart. At least ten counts were recorded for this clonotype. It has no known antigen specificity. The record has no base qualities; no much larger clone is one base away. The library came from RT-PCR. Reads for this sample came from an Illumina HiSeq 2500. The public reads were quality trimmed at Q25 with fastp and then assembled into clones with MiXCR by TCRdb, keeping productive beta chains. Each CDR3 protein appears once, grouped with its most common genes and DNA. The sample table holds 500,000 to 600,000 distinct CDR3 sequences, of which roughly 8.2% were seen once. The ten top clones hold over 10% of the sample.

The sample here was PBMCs from blood, taken roughly 24 months after vaccination. The TCR originated in a man aged 50 to 69 who received an inactivated influenza vaccine. Donor details come from another sample of the same person, matched by shared clones. This chain is built from TRBV20-1 and TRBJ1-1, with a tentative D gene TRBD1 over 5 matching bases. Here the CDR3 is given as CSAQGNTEAFF. The DNA sequence is TGCAGTGCTCAGGGAAACACTGAAGCTTTCTTT.